This note documents a single T cell receptor (beta chain) sequence. Trimming cost V 3 bases and J 4 bases, with 14 bases left between them. This CDR3 comprises 15 residues. Germline V CDR1 and CDR2: SGDLS, YYNGEE. This specimen comes from a study of cytomegalovirus exposure and HLA in healthy donors. PCR primers comprised 60 Vbeta and 13 Jbeta primers. Some clones are missing from TCRdb's copy, which holds only in-frame ones; the method was immunoSEQ multiplex PCR. Of around 140,000 clones detected, roughly three quarters appear once; the ten largest clones hold about 2.9%. The clonotype originates from a female donor in good health and CMV-seronegative. The material sequenced was PBMCs. The chain is built from TRBV9 and TRBJ1-5; D uncertain. CDR3 protein: CASSETGDPNQPQHF. In DNA form, the CDR3 reads TGTGCCAGCAGCGAAACCGGAGATCCAAATCAGCCCCAGCATTTT.